This TCR beta chain was recorded in a study of shared clonotypes between healthy human individuals. Looked up from germline, CDR1 is SEHNR and CDR2 is FQNEAQ (reference sequence). CDR3 length equals 14 residues. V was clipped by 6 bases and J by 4 bases, with 15 bases between them. Generated by immunoSEQ multiplex PCR, the TCRdb table keeps only in-frame clones and is missing some. The sample holds approximately 400,000 clones; 96% are singletons and the top ten take about 0.32%. Overall study findings and caveats: Inspection by rarefaction showed sorted-subset sequencing to be incomplete despite large depth.

On this clone itself: No antigen is known for it.

The sequence was obtained from a man aged 25 to 40 in good health. The sample was memory CD8+ T cells sorted from blood. Subset specified: CD45RO+ cells pooled with CCR7-negative TemRA cells. This chain joins TRBV7-9 and TRBJ2-5, with a weak D call TRBD2 (5 bases). CDR3 DNA sequence: TGTGCCAGCAGTCGTCCCTCTGGAGGAGAGACCCAGTACTTC. Its protein is CASSRPSGGETQYF.